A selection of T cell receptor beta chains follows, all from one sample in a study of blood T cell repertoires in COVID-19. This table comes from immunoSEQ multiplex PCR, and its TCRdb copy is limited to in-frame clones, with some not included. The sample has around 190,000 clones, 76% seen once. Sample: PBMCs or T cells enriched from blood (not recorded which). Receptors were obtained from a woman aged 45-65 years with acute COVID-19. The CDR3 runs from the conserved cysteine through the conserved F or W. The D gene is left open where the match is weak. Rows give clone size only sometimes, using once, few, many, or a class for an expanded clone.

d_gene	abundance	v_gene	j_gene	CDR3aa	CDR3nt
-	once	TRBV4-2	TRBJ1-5	CASSQDGQGGDQPQHF	TGTGCCAGCAGCCAAGATGGGCAGGGAGGGGATCAGCCCCAGCATTTT
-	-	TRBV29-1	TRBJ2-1	CSVEAPTGTLYNEQFF	TGCAGCGTTGAAGCTCCGACAGGTACTCTATACAATGAGCAGTTCTTC
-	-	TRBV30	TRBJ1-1	CAWSVGGLGAFF	TGTGCCTGGAGTGTAGGAGGGTTGGGAGCTTTCTTT
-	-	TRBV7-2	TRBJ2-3	CASSLARTDTQYF	TGTGCCAGCAGCTTAGCCAGGACAGATACGCAGTATTTT
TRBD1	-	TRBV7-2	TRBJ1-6	CASSLDRGQSSPLHF	TGTGCCAGCAGCTTAGACAGGGGGCAGAGTTCACCCCTCCACTTT
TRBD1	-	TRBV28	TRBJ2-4	CASTRTGETQYF	TGTGCCAGCACCCGAACAGGGGAGACTCAGTACTTC
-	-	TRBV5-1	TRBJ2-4	CASTGGTRNIQYF	TGCGCCAGCACTGGGGGCACGAGAAACATTCAGTACTTC
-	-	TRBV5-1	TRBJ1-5	CASSLEGRQPQHF	TGCGCCAGCAGCTTGGAGGGGCGACAGCCCCAGCATTTT
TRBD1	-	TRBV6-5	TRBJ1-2	CASSWLDRGSGYTF	TGTGCCAGCAGTTGGTTGGACAGGGGAAGTGGCTACACCTTC
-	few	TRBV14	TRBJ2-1	CASSQPPGRKGVHNEQFF	TGTGCCAGCAGCCAACCCCCGGGGAGAAAGGGGGTGCACAATGAGCAGTTCTTC
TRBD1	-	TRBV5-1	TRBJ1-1	CASSSTGNREAFF	TGCGCCAGCAGCTCGACAGGGAATAGGGAAGCTTTCTTT
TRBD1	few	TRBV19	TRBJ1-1	CASSTDEDRGQDTEAFF	TGTGCCAGTAGTACGGACGAGGACAGGGGGCAAGACACTGAAGCTTTCTTT
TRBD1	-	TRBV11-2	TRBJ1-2	CASSLVYRGPNYGYTF	TGTGCCAGCAGCTTAGTCTACAGGGGGCCGAACTATGGCTACACCTTC
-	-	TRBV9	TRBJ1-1	CASSPNPAGGAFF	TGTGCCAGCAGCCCGAACCCGGCCGGGGGAGCTTTCTTT
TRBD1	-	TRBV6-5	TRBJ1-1	CASSNDQGARGAFF	TGTGCCAGCAGTAACGACCAGGGGGCGCGAGGAGCTTTCTTT
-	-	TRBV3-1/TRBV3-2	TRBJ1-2	CASSQGGDPNYGYTF	TGTGCCAGCAGCCAAGGAGGCGACCCTAACTATGGCTACACCTTC
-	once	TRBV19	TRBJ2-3	CASSIDRGADTQYF	TGTGCCAGTAGTATAGACCGAGGCGCAGATACGCAGTATTTT
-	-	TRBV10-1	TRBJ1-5	CASSGHGPQHF	TGCGCCAGCAGTGGACACGGGCCCCAGCATTTT
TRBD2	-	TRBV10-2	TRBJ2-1	CASNDVTSGGPVYEQFF	TGCGCCAGCAACGATGTTACTAGCGGGGGGCCGGTTTATGAGCAGTTCTTC
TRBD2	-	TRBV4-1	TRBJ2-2	CASSHLFQRGANTGELFF	TGCGCCAGCAGCCATTTGTTCCAGCGGGGTGCCAACACCGGGGAGCTGTTTTTT
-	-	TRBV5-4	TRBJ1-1	CASSAELTGNTEAFF	TGTGCCAGCAGCGCAGAACTCACAGGGAACACTGAAGCTTTCTTT
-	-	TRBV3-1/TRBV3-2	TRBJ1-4	CASSQKARRGGFNEKLFF	TGTGCCAGCAGCCAAAAAGCAAGGCGGGGAGGGTTTAATGAAAAACTGTTTTTT
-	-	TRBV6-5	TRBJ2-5	CASSFLGTLGGTQYF	TGTGCCAGCAGTTTCCTAGGGACGCTCGGGGGAACCCAGTACTTC
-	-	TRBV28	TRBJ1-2	CASSPRELYGYTF	TGTGCCAGCAGTCCCCGGGAGCTCTATGGCTACACCTTC
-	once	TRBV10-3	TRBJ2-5	CAISDPAGLETQYF	TGTGCCATCAGTGACCCGGCAGGGTTGGAGACCCAGTACTTC
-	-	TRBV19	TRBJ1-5	CASSNTGGNQPQHF	TGTGCCAGTAGTAACACCGGAGGGAATCAGCCCCAGCATTTT
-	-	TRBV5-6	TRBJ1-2	CASGASYGYTF	TGTGCCAGCGGAGCCTCCTATGGCTACACCTTC
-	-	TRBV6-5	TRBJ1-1	CARSATANTEAFF	TGTGCCAGAAGCGCGACCGCGAACACTGAAGCTTTCTTT
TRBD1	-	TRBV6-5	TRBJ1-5	CASSYSGQGRDQPQHF	TGTGCCAGCAGTTACTCGGGACAGGGAAGGGATCAGCCCCAGCATTTT
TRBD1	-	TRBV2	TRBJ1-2	CASSVRGQSYGYTF	TGTGCCAGCAGTGTCAGGGGGCAGAGCTATGGCTACACCTTC
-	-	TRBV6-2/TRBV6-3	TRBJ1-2	CASSYAVGGYTF	TGTGCCAGCAGTTATGCGGTGGGTGGCTACACCTTC
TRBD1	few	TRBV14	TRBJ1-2	CASRPGTGAYYGYTF	TGTGCCAGCAGACCCGGGACAGGCGCATACTATGGCTACACCTTC
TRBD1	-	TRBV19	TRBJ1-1	CASSHPDRGNTEAFF	TGTGCCAGTAGTCATCCGGACAGGGGAAACACTGAAGCTTTCTTT
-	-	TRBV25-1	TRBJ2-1	CASSEEIPSYNEQFF	TGTGCCAGCAGTGAAGAGATACCCTCCTACAATGAGCAGTTCTTC
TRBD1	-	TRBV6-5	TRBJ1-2	CASSPTGEYGYTF	TGTGCCAGCAGTCCGACAGGGGAATATGGCTACACCTTC
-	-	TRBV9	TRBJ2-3	CASSVESGGGTSTDTQYF	TGTGCCAGCAGCGTAGAATCGGGCGGGGGCACAAGCACAGATACGCAGTATTTT
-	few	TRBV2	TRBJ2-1	CASRVGHDSYNEQFF	TGTGCCAGCAGAGTTGGACACGACTCCTACAATGAGCAGTTCTTC
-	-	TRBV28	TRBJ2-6	CASSFPGAAGANVLTF	TGTGCCAGCAGTTTTCCAGGGGCGGCAGGGGCCAACGTCCTGACTTTC
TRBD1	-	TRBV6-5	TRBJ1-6	CASSYRTGGDSPLHF	TGTGCCAGCAGTTACCGGACAGGGGGCGATTCACCCCTCCACTTT
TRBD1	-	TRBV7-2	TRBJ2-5	CASSLAGQSIETQYF	TGTGCCAGCAGCTTAGCGGGACAGTCTATCGAGACCCAGTACTTC
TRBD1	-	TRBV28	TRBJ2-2	CASTLPGTGGSGELFF	TGTGCCAGCACCCTCCCCGGGACAGGGGGTTCCGGGGAGCTGTTTTTT
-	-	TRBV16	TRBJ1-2	CASSPASGYGYTF	TGTGCCAGCAGCCCGGCGTCGGGATATGGCTACACCTTC
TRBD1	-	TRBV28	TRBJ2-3	CASSSRVRQGDTQYF	TGTGCCAGCAGTTCCCGCGTTAGACAGGGAGATACGCAGTATTTT
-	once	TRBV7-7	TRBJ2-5	CASSSREGGETQYF	TGTGCTAGCAGCTCGCGAGAGGGGGGGGAGACCCAGTACTTC
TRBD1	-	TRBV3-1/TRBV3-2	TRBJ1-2	CASSLGQGRGRYTF	TGTGCCAGCAGCCTAGGACAGGGACGGGGGCGCTACACCTTC
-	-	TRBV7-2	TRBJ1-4	CASTLSTTNEKLFF	TGTGCCAGCACCTTGTCCACAACTAATGAAAAACTGTTTTTT
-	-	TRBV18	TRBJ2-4	CASSSQEEKNIQYF	TGTGCCAGCTCCTCGCAAGAAGAGAAAAACATTCAGTACTTC
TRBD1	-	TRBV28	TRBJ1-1	CASKRTGGTEAFF	TGTGCCAGCAAAAGGACAGGGGGCACTGAAGCTTTCTTT
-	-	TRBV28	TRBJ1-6	CASSEAANNSPLHF	TGTGCCAGCAGCGAGGCCGCTAATAATTCACCCCTCCACTTT
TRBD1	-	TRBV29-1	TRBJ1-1	CSVDTRQGARTEAFF	TGCAGCGTAGACACCAGACAGGGGGCCAGGACTGAAGCTTTCTTT